Presented here are 24 T cell receptor beta chains from one specimen sequenced in a study of blood T cell repertoires in COVID-19. Sequencing used immunoSEQ multiplex PCR; TCRdb keeps in-frame clones, though not all of them. The profile shows about 140,000 clones, around 90% of them singletons. Sequencing used peripheral blood. These receptors originate from a woman aged 55 to 70 with acute or convalescent COVID-19.

The V gene is TRBV29-1, the J gene TRBJ1-5, with D unresolved. The CDR3 extends over 13 amino acids. Trimming took off 4 bases at V and 5 bases at J, with 12 bases between the two ends. Germline V gene sequence: CDR1 SQVTM, CDR2 ANQGSEA. The CDR3 region is CSVGETSYQPQHF. The CDR3, as DNA: TGCAGCGTTGGGGAGACATCTTATCAGCCCCAGCATTTT.

J is TRBJ2-7 and V is TRBV4-1; TRBD1 agrees at 7 bases. The CDR3 is 15 amino acids. The V and J ends lost 3 bases and 7 bases, in that order; junction bases with no gene match: 12. Germline V gene sequence: CDR1 MGHRA, CDR2 YSYEKL. Here the CDR3 reads CASSQEDRDDREQYF. The CDR3 DNA reads as TGCGCCAGCAGCCAGGAAGACAGGGACGATCGGGAGCAGTACTTC.

Written as DNA, the CDR3 is TGTGCCAGCAGTTACTCGACGCAGGGAAGCTACGAGCAGTACTTC. The encoded protein is CASSYSTQGSYEQYF. This chain uses TRBV6-2 or TRBV6-3 with TRBJ2-7; tentatively, D is TRBD1 (5 bases). Trimming removed 0 bases at V and 3 bases at J, with 12 bases between. Germline loops: CDR1 MNHEY, CDR2 SVGEGT. CDR3 length: 15 residues.

The CDR3 DNA reads TGTGCCAGCAGCCAGACCGGGACAGGGACCTCTGGGGCCAACGTCCTGACTTTC. Translated: CASSQTGTGTSGANVLTF. The rearrangement joins TRBV7-8 to TRBJ2-6; 9 nucleotides align to TRBD1. The CDR3 is made up of 18 amino acids. V gave up 5 bases and J gave up 0 bases; unmatched junction bases: 8. The V gene's germline CDR1 is SGHVS and CDR2 FQNEAQ. The full variable domain, with the rest looked up from reference TRBV7-8 and TRBJ2-6, is GAGVSQSPRYKVAKRGQDVALRCDPISGHVSLFWYQQALGQGPEFLTYFQNEAQLDKSGLPSDRFFAERPEGSVSTLKIQRTQQEDSAVYLCASSQTGTGTSGANVLTFGAGSRLTVL.

The J gene is TRBJ2-7, the V gene TRBV4-2; D may be TRBD1 (6 bases). V dropped 2 bases and J dropped 6 bases, with 8 bases sitting between them. This CDR3 comprises 12 residues. CDR1 and CDR2 from the germline V gene are LGHNA and YNFKEQ. CDR3 coding DNA: TGTGCCAGCAGCCAATCAGGGGCCGAGCAGTACTTC. Its protein is CASSQSGAEQYF.

The chain has TRBV27 and TRBJ2-7; 12 bases map to TRBD2. V was clipped by 5 bases and J by 7 bases; unmatched bases: 6. This CDR3 has 14 residues. CDR1 MNHEY and CDR2 SMNVEV come from the germline V gene (reference sequence). This chain's CDR3 is CASSATSGGLEQYF. CDR3 nucleotides: TGTGCCAGCAGTGCAACTAGCGGGGGGCTAGAGCAGTACTTC.

The rearrangement joins TRBV5-1 to TRBJ2-7, with 7 bases aligning to TRBD2. Germline loops: CDR1 SGHRS, CDR2 YFSETQ. With 3 bases clipped from V and 4 bases from J, the junction kept 7 bases outside the gene matches. CDR3 length equals 14 residues. Written as DNA, the CDR3 is TGCGCCAGCAGCTCGACGGGGAGGGGATACGAGCAGTACTTC. It codes for CASSSTGRGYEQYF.

The genes are TRBV24-1 and TRBJ2-3, with D possibly being TRBD2 (5 bases). The CDR3 length is 14 residues. From germline, CDR1 is KGHDR and CDR2 SFDVKD. V gave up 6 bases and J gave up 1 base, with 10 bases separating them. The CDR3 sequence is CATSFKGGTDTQYF. The CDR3 DNA reads as TGTGCCACCAGTTTCAAGGGAGGCACAGATACGCAGTATTTT.

This rearrangement joins TRBV7-2 to TRBJ2-1; 7 bases are a match to TRBD2. CDR1 SGHTA and CDR2 FQGNSA come from the germline V gene. The CDR3 contains 13 residues. After removal of 3 bases from V and 9 bases from J, the junction contained 5 bases not matched to a gene. The CDR3, as DNA: TGTGCCAGCAGCTTCCATTGGGGGGGTGAGCAGTTCTTC. Translation: CASSFHWGGEQFF. Full variable domain (remainder filled in from reference TRBV7-2 and TRBJ2-1): GAGVSQSPSNKVTEKGKDVELRCDPISGHTALYWYRQSLGQGLEFLIYFQGNSAPDKSGLPSDRFSAERTGGSVSTLTIQRTQQEDSAVYLCASSFHWGGEQFFGPGTRLTVL.

The rearrangement uses TRBV15 and TRBJ2-1; 11 bases are shared with TRBD2. Germline loops: CDR1 LNHNV, CDR2 YYDKDF (reference sequence). Trimming took 3 bases from V and 6 from J; bases not matched to a gene: 7. The CDR3 consists of 16 residues. The CDR3 nucleotides are TGTGCCACCAGCAGGGTTAGCGGGGGGGCCTTCAATGAGCAGTTCTTC. The encoded protein is CATSRVSGGAFNEQFF.

This clone has at least ten counts. This chain links TRBV7-9 with TRBJ2-5; TRBD2 aligns across 11 bases. Losses at the gene ends were 5 bases for V and 1 base for J; bases not matched to a gene: 3. Germline V gives CDR1 SEHNR, CDR2 FQNEAQ (reference sequence). This CDR3 has 15 amino acids. The CDR3, as DNA: TGTGCCAGCAGCACGGGGACTAGCGGCCAAGAGACCCAGTACTTC. This sequence encodes CASSTGTSGQETQYF.

This clone was found once. V and J are TRBV14 and TRBJ1-4, with 11 bases fitting TRBD1. The CDR3 runs to 14 residues. CDR1 is SGHDN, CDR2 FVKESK, per germline. Germline trimming cut 4 bases from V and 7 bases from J; bases unmatched to any gene: 2. The CDR3 protein is CASSRDRGGEKLFF. The CDR3 DNA follows: TGTGCCAGCAGCCGGGACAGGGGGGGTGAAAAACTGTTTTTT.

The rearrangement joins TRBV29-1 to TRBJ2-3; a weak D match, TRBD2 (6 bases). The CDR3 totals 14 residues. Germline lookup yields CDR1 SQVTM and CDR2 ANQGSEA. V lost 5 bases and J 7 bases, leaving 19 bases between the germline ends. DNA for the CDR3: TGCAGCGTTCCAAAGTCCGGGGGTTCGAATACGCAGTATTTT. Amino acids: CSVPKSGGSNTQYF.

The V and J genes are TRBV5-4 and TRBJ2-3; 13 bases are shared with TRBD2. This CDR3 contains 18 residues. Germline assignment: CDR1 SGHNT and CDR2 YYREEE (reference sequence). V dropped 4 bases and J dropped 1; count of bases not matched to a gene: 9. The CDR3 DNA is TGTGCCAGCAGCCCGATACTAGCGGGGGGGCCCGGCACAGATACGCAGTATTTT. Translating it yields CASSPILAGGPGTDTQYF.

This clone was recorded once. V gene TRBV28 combines with J gene TRBJ2-5; 7 nucleotides agree with TRBD2. The germline CDR1 and CDR2 sequences are MDHEN and SYDVKM. This CDR3 region has 15 residues. Unmatched junction bases numbered 8, after V lost 6 bases and J lost 1 base. In DNA form, the CDR3 reads TGTGCCAGCAGCCCCTACTCTAGCGGCCAAGAGACCCAGTACTTC. Translating gives CASSPYSSGQETQYF.

The chain combines TRBV10-3 with TRBJ2-5; D gene uncertain. Germline CDR1 and CDR2: ENHRY and SYGVKD. This CDR3 has 12 residues. V dropped 3 bases and J dropped 3 bases, with 5 bases sitting between them. In DNA, the CDR3 is TGTGCCATCAGTGATCGGGAAGAGACCCAGTACTTC. This gives the protein CAISDREETQYF.

This chain uses TRBV18 with TRBJ1-1; TRBD1 matches at 9 bases. The CDR3 has 15 residues. V lost 6 bases and J lost 4; bases outside the gene matches: 9. Germline CDR1 is KGHSH and CDR2 is LQKENI. The CDR3 protein is CASSQQGADRTEAFF. CDR3 nucleotide sequence: TGTGCCAGCTCTCAACAGGGGGCGGATCGCACTGAAGCTTTCTTT. Full variable domain (outside the CDR3, taken from reference TRBV18 and TRBJ1-1): NAGVMQNPRHLVRRRGQEARLRCSPMKGHSHVYWYRQLPEEGLKFMVYLQKENIIDESGMPKERFSAEFPKEGPSILRIQQVVRGDSAAYFCASSQQGADRTEAFFGQGTRLTVV.

The rearrangement joins TRBV19 to TRBJ1-2; 7 bases match TRBD1. The V and J ends lost 10 bases and 0 bases, in that order; junction bases with no gene match: 8. Germline lookup yields CDR1 LNHDA and CDR2 SQIVND (reference sequence). The CDR3 is made up of 14 amino acids. CDR3 nucleotide sequence: TGTGCCACAACCCGGGACAGACCTAACTATGGCTACACCTTC. Protein: CATTRDRPNYGYTF.

The CDR3 reads CASSHDRANQPQHF. DNA of the CDR3: TGTGCCAGCAGCCACGACAGGGCCAATCAGCCCCAGCATTTT. This chain uses TRBV3-1 (or the pseudogene TRBV3-2) with TRBJ1-5; TRBD1 matches 7 bases. Germline values: CDR1 LGHDT, CDR2 YNNKEL (reference sequence). J lost 3 bases, V lost 3 bases, and 2 bases had no gene match. This CDR3 spans 14 amino acids.

The V and J genes are TRBV11-2 and TRBJ1-1; no clear D gene. The CDR3 has 13 residues. Trimming cost V 7 bases and J 6 bases, with 15 bases left between them. Per germline, CDR1 SGHAT and CDR2 FQNNGV. CDR3 coding DNA: TGTGCCAGCAACGCGGGTACCGAAGCTGAAGCTTTCTTT. Translating gives CASNAGTEAEAFF.

This chain uses TRBV28 with TRBJ1-4, with 8 positions matching TRBD1. The germline CDR1 and CDR2 sequences are MDHEN and SYDVKM. The trim removed 6 bases at V and 7 bases at J, leaving 10 bases unmatched. The CDR3 runs 15 residues. In DNA form, the CDR3 reads TGTGCCAGCAGCCCTGAGGACAGGGAGGCTGAAAAACTGTTTTTT. Translation gives CASSPEDREAEKLFF.

The chain is built from TRBV28 and TRBJ1-1, with 9 bases matching TRBD1. This CDR3 spans 16 amino acids. Trimming removed 3 bases from V and 5 bases from J; junction bases left unmatched: 10. Germline V gene lookup returns CDR1 MDHEN and CDR2 SYDVKM. The CDR3 region has the DNA TGTGCCAGCAGTTTTTTTGCACGGGACAGGGCAACTGAAGCTTTCTTT. It yields the protein CASSFFARDRATEAFF. Drawing the rest from reference TRBV28 and TRBJ1-1, the complete variable domain is DVKVTQSSRYLVKRTGEKVFLECVQDMDHENMFWYRQDPGLGLRLIYFSYDVKMKEKGDIPEGYSVSREKKERFSLILESASTNQTSMYLCASSFFARDRATEAFFGQGTRLTVV.

This chain joins TRBV28 and TRBJ1-1; D is uncertain. The V end lost 5 bases, the J end lost 1 base, and 11 bases lay between the germline ends. Germline V gene data show CDR1 as MDHEN and CDR2 as SYDVKM. The CDR3 sequence is 14 residues long. The CDR3 sequence is CASSGGAANTEAFF. CDR3 bases: TGTGCCAGCAGTGGCGGCGCAGCGAACACTGAAGCTTTCTTT.

The chain links TRBV4-3 to TRBJ1-6, with unresolved D. Trimming stripped 4 bases from V and 0 bases from J, with 13 bases between. Germline V gene sequence: CDR1 LGHNA, CDR2 YSLEER. CDR3 length: 17 residues. CDR3 protein: CASSPTVSGSYNSPLHF. DNA for the CDR3: TGCGCCAGCAGCCCAACCGTCAGTGGCTCCTATAATTCACCCCTCCACTTT.